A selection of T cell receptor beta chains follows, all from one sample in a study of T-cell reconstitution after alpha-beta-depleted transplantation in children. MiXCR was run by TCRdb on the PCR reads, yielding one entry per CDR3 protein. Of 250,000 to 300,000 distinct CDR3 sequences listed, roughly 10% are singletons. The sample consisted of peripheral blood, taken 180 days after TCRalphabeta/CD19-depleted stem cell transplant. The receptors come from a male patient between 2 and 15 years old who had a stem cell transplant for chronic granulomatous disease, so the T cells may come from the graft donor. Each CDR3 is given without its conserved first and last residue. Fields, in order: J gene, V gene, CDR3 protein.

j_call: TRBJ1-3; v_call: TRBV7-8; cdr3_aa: ASSLRRAGTIY
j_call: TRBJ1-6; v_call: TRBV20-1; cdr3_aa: SARVIEELIYSPLH
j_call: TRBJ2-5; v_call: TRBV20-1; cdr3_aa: SAKRQLRMETQY
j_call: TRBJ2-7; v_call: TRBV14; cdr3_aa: ASSQTGWGWDTYEQY
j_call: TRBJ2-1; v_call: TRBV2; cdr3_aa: ARTGTGASDEQF
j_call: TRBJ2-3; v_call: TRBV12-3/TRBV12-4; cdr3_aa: ASSATHGDTQY
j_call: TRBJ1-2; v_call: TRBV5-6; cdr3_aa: ASSPGTQSNYGYT
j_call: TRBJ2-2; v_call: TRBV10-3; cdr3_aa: AISEAGTGIAGELF
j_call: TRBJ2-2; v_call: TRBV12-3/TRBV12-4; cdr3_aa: ASSPRAGPSGELF
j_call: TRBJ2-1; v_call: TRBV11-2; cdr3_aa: ASSLGLWGGKNEQF
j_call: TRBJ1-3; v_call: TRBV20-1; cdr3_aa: SARQAGAGNTIY
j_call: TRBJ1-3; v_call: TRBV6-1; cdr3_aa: ASSDRQGSGNTIY
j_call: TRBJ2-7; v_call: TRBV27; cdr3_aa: ASSIGLPGDYEQY
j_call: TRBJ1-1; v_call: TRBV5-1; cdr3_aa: ASSLPGGRGTEAF
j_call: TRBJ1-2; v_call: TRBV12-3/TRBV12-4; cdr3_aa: ASSLGDRDFYGYT
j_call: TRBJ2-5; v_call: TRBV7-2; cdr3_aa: ASSSGTLGYRH
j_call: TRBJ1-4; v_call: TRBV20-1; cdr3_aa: SAAQREKLF
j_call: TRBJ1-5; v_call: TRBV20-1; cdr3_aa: SARGWTVNQPQH
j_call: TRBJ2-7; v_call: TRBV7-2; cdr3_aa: ASSLVGTATSYEQY
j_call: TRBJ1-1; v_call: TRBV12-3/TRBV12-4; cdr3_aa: ASRDRGPTEAF
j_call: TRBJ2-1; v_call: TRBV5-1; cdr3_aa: ASSLAEKGFGNEQF
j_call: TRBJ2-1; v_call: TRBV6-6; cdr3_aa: ASSWVYNEQF
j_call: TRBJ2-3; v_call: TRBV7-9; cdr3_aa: ASSAGLHLQY
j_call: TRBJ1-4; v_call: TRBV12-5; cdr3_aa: ASGWDVRSNEKLF
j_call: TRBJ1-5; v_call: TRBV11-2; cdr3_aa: ASSLEWQGNESNQPQH
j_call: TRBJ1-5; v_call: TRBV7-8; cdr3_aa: AREGFSTQPQH
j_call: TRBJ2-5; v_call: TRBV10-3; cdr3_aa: AISDPDRGTQY
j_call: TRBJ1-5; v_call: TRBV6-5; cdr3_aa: ASSYVGRNQPQH
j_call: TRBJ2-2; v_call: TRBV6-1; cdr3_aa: ATLRTTNTGELF
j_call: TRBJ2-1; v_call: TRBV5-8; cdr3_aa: ASSLVQAGGEQF
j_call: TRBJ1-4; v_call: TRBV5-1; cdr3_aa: ASSSRLDGATNEKLF
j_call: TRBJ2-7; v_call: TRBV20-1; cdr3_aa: SARDSQGGGYEQY
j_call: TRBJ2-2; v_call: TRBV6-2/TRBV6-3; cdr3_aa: ASSLIGTAVTGELF
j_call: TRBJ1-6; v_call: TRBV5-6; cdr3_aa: ASSLWGSGNSPLH
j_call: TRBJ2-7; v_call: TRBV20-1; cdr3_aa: SAPSPSSYEQY
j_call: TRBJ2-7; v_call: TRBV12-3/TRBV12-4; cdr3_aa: ASSLTGTHEQY
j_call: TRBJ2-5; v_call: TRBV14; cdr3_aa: ASSQRLAGMSYQETQY
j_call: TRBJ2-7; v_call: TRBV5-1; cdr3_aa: ASRMEPSRREY
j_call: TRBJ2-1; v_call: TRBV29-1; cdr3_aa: SVEDSTGFLLNEQF
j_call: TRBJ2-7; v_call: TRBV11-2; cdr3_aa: ASSLTRDRVSQY
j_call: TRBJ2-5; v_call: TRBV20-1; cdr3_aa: SAIYRGPGTQY
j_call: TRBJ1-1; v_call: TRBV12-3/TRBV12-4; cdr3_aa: ASSFGGNTEAF
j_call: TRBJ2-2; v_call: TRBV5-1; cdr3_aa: ASKRTPNTGELF
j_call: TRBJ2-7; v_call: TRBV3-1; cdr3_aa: ASSQGRVGYEQY
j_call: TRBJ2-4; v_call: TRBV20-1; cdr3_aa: SATPPGTSAQNIQY
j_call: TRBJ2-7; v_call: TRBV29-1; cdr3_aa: SVGWRQGLDEQY
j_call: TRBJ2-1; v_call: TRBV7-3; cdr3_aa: ASSSTLAGVNEQF